Following are 25 T cell receptor beta chains from one sample sequenced in a study of T-cell reconstitution after alpha-beta-depleted transplantation in children. Unique molecular identifiers were built into the TCRbeta library. In TCRdb, the PCR reads were re-called with MiXCR into one record per CDR3 protein. The sample has about 140,000 distinct CDR3 sequences; about 9% are singletons. The source material was PBMCs, mostly from graft donor cells, sampled 180 days after TCRalphabeta/CD19-depleted stem cell transplant. The receptor set was obtained from a female patient aged 2 to 10 who had a stem cell transplant for congenital amegakaryocytic thrombocytopenia, so the T cells may come from the graft donor.

This clonotype was recorded at least ten times. The V and J genes are TRBV6-4 and TRBJ2-1; 8 nucleotides line up with TRBD2. Germline V gene sequence: CDR1 MRHNA, CDR2 SNTAGT. This CDR3 has 16 amino acids. Trimming removed 4 bases from V and 2 bases from J; junction bases left unmatched: 7. The CDR3 sequence is CASSAQASGPYNEQFF. CDR3 bases: TGTGCCAGCAGTGCTCAGGCTAGCGGGCCCTACAATGAGCAGTTCTTC.

This clonotype was picked up many times. The chain joins TRBV10-3 to TRBJ2-5; D tentatively fits TRBD1 or TRBD2 (5 bases each). There are 16 residues in the CDR3. Trimming pared 4 bases from V and 5 bases from J, leaving 20 bases between. Germline CDR1 and CDR2: ENHRY and SYGVKD. CDR3 sequence reads: CAISGVSRSWGETQYF. The DNA for the CDR3 is TGTGCCATCAGTGGGGTGTCTCGCAGCTGGGGGGAGACCCAGTACTTC.

This clonotype was observed many times. The rearrangement joins TRBV6-5 to TRBJ2-7; D gene ambiguous. The CDR3 length is 12 residues. Germline V gene sequence: CDR1 MNHEY, CDR2 SVGAGI. V lost 2 bases and J 2 bases, leaving 4 bases between the germline ends. The CDR3 bases are TGTGCCAGCAGTTACGTCGCCTACGAGCAGTACTTC. Amino acids: CASSYVAYEQYF.

This clonotype was seen repeatedly, ten times or more. This sequence joins TRBV19 and TRBJ1-1, with TRBD1 identical over 11 bases. The junction had 10 bases not matched to a gene; V was cut back by 5 bases and J by 11 bases. Per germline, CDR1 LNHDA and CDR2 SQIVND (reference sequence). The CDR3 covers 14 residues. The CDR3 spells CASSEDRGRKEAFF. In DNA form, the CDR3 reads TGTGCCAGTAGTGAGGACAGGGGGCGGAAGGAGGCTTTCTTT.

To note about this clonotype: The junction departs from germline at one end; a sequencing error may be responsible. V gene TRBV27 combines with J gene TRBJ2-2, with D hard to call. The CDR3 is made up of 13 amino acids. Germline CDR1 is MNHEY and CDR2 is SMNVEV (reference sequence). The DNA of the CDR3 is TGTGCCATAAAGAAAAGGAACCCCGGGGAGCTGTTTTTT. It translates to CAIKKRNPGELFF.

The sample holds many counts of this clonotype. J is TRBJ1-1 and V is TRBV15; 9 bases align to TRBD1. The germline V gene encodes CDR1 LNHNV and CDR2 YYDKDF (reference sequence). Trimming cost V 3 bases and J 5 bases; bases outside gene matches: 4. This CDR3 spans 14 amino acids. CDR3 nucleotides: TGTGCCACCAGCAGGGACAGGGGAAGGACTGAAGCTTTCTTT. Translated, it gives CATSRDRGRTEAFF.

This clonotype was observed many times. This sequence joins TRBV10-3 and TRBJ2-1; 9 nucleotides align to TRBD2. This CDR3 region has 15 residues. CDR1 is ENHRY and CDR2 is SYGVKD in the germline V gene. V gave up 9 bases and J gave up 3 bases; unmatched junction bases: 9. CDR3: CAIKRVAGDYNEQFF. CDR3 sequence (DNA): TGTGCCATAAAAAGGGTAGCGGGAGACTACAATGAGCAGTTCTTC.

In this sample, this clonotype turned up many times. V and J are TRBV7-2 and TRBJ2-7; TRBD2 matches 7 bases. Germline CDR1 is SGHTA and CDR2 is FQGNSA. Germline trimming cut 3 bases from V and 5 bases from J; bases unmatched to any gene: 7. CDR3 length: 14 amino acids. The CDR3 region has the DNA TGTGCCAGCAGCTTCGGCGGGAGTATCAACGAGCAGTACTTC. Residues: CASSFGGSINEQYF.

This clonotype was seen more than once but under ten times. This chain links TRBV15 with TRBJ1-4; D unresolved. V was trimmed by 1 base and J by 7 bases, leaving 13 bases between them. Germline V gene data show CDR1 as LNHNV and CDR2 as YYDKDF (reference sequence). The CDR3 totals 15 residues. CDR3 DNA: TGTGCCACCAGCAGAGGGTTAGGGCGGGGTGAAAAACTGTTTTTT. Its translation: CATSRGLGRGEKLFF.

This clonotype is a singleton in its sample. The chain couples TRBV6-6 to TRBJ2-7, with 7 bases identical to TRBD2. Germline trimming cut 7 bases from V and 6 bases from J; bases unmatched to any gene: 6. Germline lookup yields CDR1 MNHNY and CDR2 SVGAGI (reference sequence). The CDR3 is made up of 12 amino acids. DNA of the CDR3: TGTGCCAGCACGGCGGGAGCAGCCGAGCAGTACTTC. It specifies CASTAGAAEQYF.

The rearrangement uses TRBV18 and TRBJ1-2; maybe TRBD1 (6 bases). Trimming cost V 3 bases and J 3 bases, with 17 bases left between them. Germline V CDR1 and CDR2: KGHSH, LQKENI. The CDR3 loop spans 16 amino acids. CDR3 DNA sequence: TGTGCCAGCTCACCGTTACAGGGACCTGGGGACTATGGCTACACCTTC. It specifies CASSPLQGPGDYGYTF.

This clonotype has a count of ten or more. V usage is TRBV6-1 and J usage is TRBJ2-7; 9 nucleotides line up with TRBD1. CDR1 and CDR2 from the germline V gene are MNHNS and SASEGT. V trimming: 5 bases; J trimming: 1 base; junction bases outside the gene matches: 3. CDR3 length: 14 amino acids. The CDR3, as DNA: TGTGCCAGCAGTAAGACAGGGGGATCCTACGAGCAGTACTTC. This sequence encodes CASSKTGGSYEQYF.

The chain joins TRBV7-9 to TRBJ2-3; D is unresolved. The CDR3 contains 13 residues. Trimming stripped 6 bases from V and 5 bases from J, with 12 bases between. CDR1 is SEHNR, CDR2 FQNEAQ, per germline (reference sequence). The CDR3 DNA is TGTGCCAGCAGTAGCTACCCGGGAGATACGCAGTATTTT. Protein sequence: CASSSYPGDTQYF.

The rearrangement uses TRBV29-1 and TRBJ2-7; D is unclear. V lost 4 bases and J 5 bases, leaving 9 bases between the germline ends. The CDR3 extends over 11 amino acids. Germline CDR1 SQVTM, CDR2 ANQGSEA. In DNA, the CDR3 is TGCAGCGTTGCCGGAGTCCACGAGCAGTACTTC. It is translated as CSVAGVHEQYF.

This sequence joins TRBV20-1 and TRBJ2-7, with D possibly matching TRBD2 (5 bases). Trimming pared 5 bases from V and 2 bases from J, leaving 16 bases between. Germline V gene data show CDR1 as DFQATT and CDR2 as SNEGSKA (reference sequence). This CDR3 region has 14 residues. The CDR3 spells CSAPSAGVPYEQYF. For the CDR3, the DNA is TGCAGTGCTCCCTCGGCGGGTGTTCCCTACGAGCAGTACTTC.

The sample holds many counts of this clonotype. The gene calls are TRBV29-1 and TRBJ1-1, with 7 bases matching TRBD1. Germline-derived CDR1 and CDR2 are SQVTM and ANQGSEA. The CDR3 has 13 residues. J was trimmed by 3 bases and V by 4 bases; bases with no gene match: 5. The CDR3 nucleotides are TGCAGCGTTGGGGCAGGGGGGGACACTGAAGCTTTCTTT. Its protein product is CSVGAGGDTEAFF.

In this sample, this clonotype turned up many times. The rearrangement joins TRBV5-1 to TRBJ1-1; maybe TRBD1 (5 bases). The germline V gene encodes CDR1 SGHRS and CDR2 YFSETQ. CDR3 length: 14 residues. V lost 4 bases and J lost 1, with 11 bases in between. The CDR3 spells CASSAGPKNTEAFF. DNA for the CDR3: TGCGCCAGCAGCGCGGGACCGAAGAACACTGAAGCTTTCTTT.

In its sample, this clonotype was seen many times. The CDR3 bases are TGTGCCAGCAGTTCCCGGATGGACGAGCAGTACTTC. Protein sequence: CASSSRMDEQYF. This chain joins TRBV28 and TRBJ2-7; D gene ambiguous. The CDR3 consists of 12 residues. Germline values: CDR1 MDHEN, CDR2 SYDVKM. V lost 4 bases to trimming and J lost 5 bases, with 9 bases between them.

The rearrangement uses TRBV5-1 and TRBJ1-1, with D uncertain. The CDR3 consists of 13 residues. Germline V gene lookup returns CDR1 SGHRS and CDR2 YFSETQ. Deletions cut 4 bases from V and 9 bases from J, with 16 bases between. CDR3 sequence: CASSTPGQVKAFF. CDR3 sequence (DNA): TGCGCCAGCAGCACCCCTGGGCAGGTGAAAGCTTTCTTT. Filled out from reference TRBV5-1 and TRBJ1-1, the complete variable domain reads KAGVTQTPRYLIKTRGQQVTLSCSPISGHRSVSWYQQTPGQGLQFLFEYFSETQRNKGNFPGRFSGRQFSNSRSEMNVSTLELGDSALYLCASSTPGQVKAFFGQGTRLTVV.

This clonotype was observed many times. CDR3 protein: CASSLGRGASEKLFF. The CDR3 nucleotides read TGTGCCAGCAGTTTAGGTCGGGGGGCGAGTGAAAAACTGTTTTTT. The gene calls are TRBV28 and TRBJ1-4; tentative D call: TRBD1 (6 bases). Between the trimmed V and J ends, which lost 2 bases and 7 bases, there was a span of 14 bases. Germline-derived CDR1 and CDR2 are MDHEN and SYDVKM. CDR3 length: 15 residues.

This clonotype occurred many times. The chain couples TRBV28 to TRBJ2-7, with D perhaps TRBD2 (5 bases). Germline CDR1 and CDR2: MDHEN and SYDVKM. V was clipped by 8 bases and J by 2 bases, with 13 bases between them. The CDR3 runs 13 residues. In DNA form, the CDR3 reads TGTGCCAGCGGACTGCAACTCACCTACGAGCAGTACTTC. The encoded protein is CASGLQLTYEQYF.

This clonotype showed up just a few times. The chain is built from TRBV4-1 and TRBJ2-5; D remains ambiguous. V dropped 1 base and J dropped 4 bases, with 7 bases sitting between them. The CDR3 contains 13 residues. CDR1 and CDR2 from the germline V gene are MGHRA and YSYEKL. The CDR3 sequence is CASSQGVRETQYF. CDR3 sequence (DNA): TGCGCCAGCAGCCAAGGGGTAAGAGAGACCCAGTACTTC.

The chain joins TRBV6-1 to TRBJ2-4; D not resolved. CDR3 length: 15 amino acids. Trimming removed 0 bases from V and 2 bases from J, with 8 bases in between. Germline CDR1 reads MNHNS; CDR2 reads SASEGT. The DNA for the CDR3 is TGTGCCAGCAGTGAAGCGGCCCGTACCAAAAACATTCAGTACTTC. It is translated as CASSEAARTKNIQYF.

In its sample, this clonotype was seen a few times. V is TRBV20-1 and J is TRBJ2-1; D is perhaps TRBD2 (6 bases). The V gene's germline CDR1 is DFQATT and CDR2 SNEGSKA (reference sequence). Trimming removed 2 bases from V and 0 bases from J, with 14 bases in between. The CDR3 totals 16 residues. CDR3 in DNA: TGCAGTGCTAGACTTCGCCTAGCGACCTCCTACAATGAGCAGTTCTTC. Amino acids: CSARLRLATSYNEQFF.

This clonotype occurred a few times. The rearrangement joins TRBV20-1 to TRBJ1-2, with D hard to call. The germline V gene has CDR1 DFQATT and CDR2 SNEGSKA (reference sequence). There are 11 residues in the CDR3. Trimming stripped 2 bases from V and 8 bases from J, with 9 bases between. The CDR3 loop reads CSARRREGYTF. The CDR3 nucleotides read TGCAGTGCTAGACGGAGGGAGGGCTACACCTTC.